The 11 T cell receptor beta chains below all came from one sample that was sequenced in a study of OX40 agonist ivuxolimab in advanced cancers. Profiling relied on immunoSEQ multiplex PCR, and the TCRdb table lists in-frame clones only, not all of them. In the table there are about 83,000 clones, around 85% of which are singletons. The sequences come from CD4+ or CD8+ T cells sorted from blood, collected in a trial of the OX40 agonist ivuxolimab. The receptors shown here come from an adult with an advanced solid tumor such as melanoma, head and neck, liver or kidney cancer.

The chain employs TRBV6-1 and TRBJ2-7; D is undetermined. V dropped 7 bases and J dropped 3 bases, with 10 bases sitting between them. CDR1 and CDR2 (germline): MNHNS, SASEGT. The CDR3 length is 12 residues. CDR3 DNA: TGTGCCAGCACCACGGAACACTACGAGCAGTACTTC. This gives the protein CASTTEHYEQYF.

The chain has TRBV7-2 and TRBJ2-7; TRBD2 matches at 8 bases. The CDR3 is 17 amino acids. After removal of 2 bases from V and 7 bases from J, the junction contained 16 bases not matched to a gene. Germline assignment: CDR1 SGHTA and CDR2 FQGNSA. The CDR3 DNA reads as TGTGCCAGCAGCTTATGGATAGTAGCGGGACTACTGGGAGAGCAGTACTTC. This codes for CASSLWIVAGLLGEQYF.

V is TRBV30 and J is TRBJ1-6; D is unresolved. The germline CDR1 and CDR2 sequences are GTSNPN and SVGIG (reference sequence). CDR3 length: 12 residues. The germline V and J ends were trimmed by 4 bases and 8 bases, with 9 bases remaining between them. The CDR3 bases are TGTGCCTGGACAGTTGGGGATTCACCCCTCCACTTT. Translating it yields CAWTVGDSPLHF.

V and J are TRBV19 and TRBJ2-6; unclear D gene. Germline CDR1 and CDR2: LNHDA and SQIVND (reference sequence). This CDR3 is built from 14 residues. V was cut by 8 bases and J by 0 bases, with 8 bases left in between. CDR3 sequence: CASGRHSGANVLTF. For the CDR3, the DNA is TGTGCCAGTGGACGTCACTCTGGGGCCAACGTCCTGACTTTC.

The chain carries TRBV6-5 and TRBJ1-5; D call uncertain. This CDR3 is 15 amino acids long. V lost 0 bases and J 3 bases, leaving 9 bases between the germline ends. Germline V gene lookup returns CDR1 MNHEY and CDR2 SVGAGI. The CDR3 nucleotides are TGTGCCAGCAGTTACTCGTTGGAAACCAATCAGCCCCAGCATTTT. It specifies CASSYSLETNQPQHF.

The chain couples TRBV2 to TRBJ2-1, with D perhaps given as TRBD1 or TRBD2 (5 bases each). V was cut by 6 bases and J by 5 bases, with 11 bases left in between. The germline CDR1 and CDR2 sequences are SNHLY and FYNNEI. This CDR3 contains 13 residues. This chain's CDR3 is CASRGVSNNEQFF. Here the CDR3 DNA reads TGTGCCAGCAGGGGGGTGAGCAACAATGAGCAGTTCTTC.

The chain employs TRBV2 and TRBJ2-5; 11 bases align to TRBD2. This CDR3 is built from 14 residues. Germline CDR1 reads SNHLY; CDR2 reads FYNNEI. V was pared by 4 bases and J by 4 bases, with 2 bases of the junction left unmatched. DNA of the CDR3: TGTGCCAGCAGTGCTAGCGGGGGGTCAGAGACCCAGTACTTC. Residues: CASSASGGSETQYF.

The chain is built from TRBV9 and TRBJ2-2; tentative D call: TRBD1 (6 bases). CDR1 is SGDLS and CDR2 is YYNGEE in the germline V gene. The CDR3 length is 16 residues. Trimming shortened V by 1 base and J by 4 bases, and 14 bases separated the two germline ends. The CDR3 nucleotides are TGTGCCAGCAGCGTAAGAGGTCAGGGGTCCACCGGGGAGCTGTTTTTT. It translates to CASSVRGQGSTGELFF.

The chain employs TRBV5-1 and TRBJ1-1; weak D call: TRBD1 (6 bases). Germline V gene lookup returns CDR1 SGHRS and CDR2 YFSETQ. The CDR3 runs to 14 residues. With 0 bases removed from V and 8 bases from J, the gap between germline ends came to 14 bases. This CDR3 is CASSLDSRQDEAFF. Here the CDR3 DNA reads TGCGCCAGCAGCTTGGATTCTCGACAGGACGAAGCTTTCTTT.

The sample holds a few counts of this clone. This chain joins TRBV9 and TRBJ2-5; D remains ambiguous. CDR1 SGDLS and CDR2 YYNGEE come from the germline V gene. Trimming took off 0 bases at V and 0 bases at J, with 9 bases between the two ends. This CDR3 comprises 15 residues. This chain's CDR3 is CASSVEGYHQETQYF. CDR3 in DNA: TGTGCCAGCAGCGTAGAAGGGTACCACCAAGAGACCCAGTACTTC.

This chain uses TRBV14 with TRBJ1-2; 10 bases are shared with TRBD1. Germline V gene lookup returns CDR1 SGHDN and CDR2 FVKESK. The CDR3 spans 14 residues. V dropped 4 bases and J dropped 4; count of bases not matched to a gene: 3. The CDR3 reads CASSLRTGGYGYTF. The CDR3 coding sequence is TGTGCCAGCAGCCTCCGGACAGGGGGCTATGGCTACACCTTC.